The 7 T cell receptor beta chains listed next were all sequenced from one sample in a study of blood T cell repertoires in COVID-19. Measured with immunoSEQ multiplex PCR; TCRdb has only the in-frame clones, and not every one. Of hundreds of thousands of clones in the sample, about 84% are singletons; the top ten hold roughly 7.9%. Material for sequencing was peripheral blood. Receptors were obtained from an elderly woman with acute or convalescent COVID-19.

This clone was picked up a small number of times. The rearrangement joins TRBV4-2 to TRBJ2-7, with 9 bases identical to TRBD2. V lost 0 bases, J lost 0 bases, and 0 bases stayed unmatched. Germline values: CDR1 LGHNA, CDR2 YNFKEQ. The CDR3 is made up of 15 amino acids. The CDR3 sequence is CASSQERGGSYEQYF. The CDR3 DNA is TGTGCCAGCAGCCAAGAGCGGGGGGGCTCCTACGAGCAGTACTTC.

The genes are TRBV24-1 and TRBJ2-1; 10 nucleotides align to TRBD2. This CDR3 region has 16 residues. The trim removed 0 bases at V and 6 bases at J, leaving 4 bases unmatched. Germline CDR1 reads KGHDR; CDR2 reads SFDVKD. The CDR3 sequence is CATSDLSGRALNEQFF. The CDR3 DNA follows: TGTGCCACCAGTGATTTGAGCGGGAGGGCCCTCAATGAGCAGTTCTTC.

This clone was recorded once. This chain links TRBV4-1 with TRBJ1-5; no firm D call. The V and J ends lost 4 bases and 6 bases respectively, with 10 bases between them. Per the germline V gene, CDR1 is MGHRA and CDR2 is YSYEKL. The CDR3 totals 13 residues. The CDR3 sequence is CASSPPPGQPQHF. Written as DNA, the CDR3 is TGCGCCAGCAGCCCCCCACCCGGTCAGCCCCAGCATTTT.

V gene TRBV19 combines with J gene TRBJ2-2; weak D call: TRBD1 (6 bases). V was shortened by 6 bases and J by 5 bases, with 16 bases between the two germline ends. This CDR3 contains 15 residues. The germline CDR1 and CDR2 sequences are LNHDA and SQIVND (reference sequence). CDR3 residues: CASRPRRGETGELFF. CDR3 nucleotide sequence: TGTGCCAGTAGGCCGCGCAGGGGAGAGACCGGGGAGCTGTTTTTT. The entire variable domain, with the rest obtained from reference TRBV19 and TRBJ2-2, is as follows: DGGITQSPKYLFRKEGQNVTLSCEQNLNHDAMYWYRQDPGQGLRLIYYSQIVNDFQKGDIAEGYSVSREKKESFPLTVTSAQKNPTAFYLCASRPRRGETGELFFGEGSRLTVL.

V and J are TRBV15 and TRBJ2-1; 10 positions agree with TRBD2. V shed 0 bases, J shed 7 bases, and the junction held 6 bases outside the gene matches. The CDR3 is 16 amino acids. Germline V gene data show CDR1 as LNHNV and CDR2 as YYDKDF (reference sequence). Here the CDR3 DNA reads TGTGCCACCAGCAGAGAGCTAGCGGGAGTGGGTAATGAGCAGTTCTTC. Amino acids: CATSRELAGVGNEQFF.

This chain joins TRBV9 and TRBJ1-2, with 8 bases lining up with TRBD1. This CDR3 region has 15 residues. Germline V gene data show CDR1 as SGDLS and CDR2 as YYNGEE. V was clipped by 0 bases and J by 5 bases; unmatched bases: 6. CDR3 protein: CASSVGAGGAYGYTF. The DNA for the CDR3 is TGTGCCAGCAGCGTAGGGGCAGGGGGCGCTTATGGCTACACCTTC.

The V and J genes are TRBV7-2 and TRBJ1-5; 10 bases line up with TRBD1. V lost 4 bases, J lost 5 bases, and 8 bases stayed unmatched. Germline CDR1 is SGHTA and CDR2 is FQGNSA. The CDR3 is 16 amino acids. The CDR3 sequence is CASSSSRTGGDQPQHF. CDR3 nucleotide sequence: TGTGCCAGCAGCTCTAGTCGGACAGGGGGAGATCAGCCCCAGCATTTT.